These T cell receptor beta chains were read from a single sample in a study of CD8 T cells in Susac syndrome. TCRdb ran MiXCR on the immunoSEQ multiplex PCR reads and lists one entry per CDR3 protein. In the table there are 150,000 to 200,000 distinct CDR3 sequences, 94% of which are singletons. Sequencing was carried out using CD4+ T cells from PBMCs. Every receptor here comes from a human donor with multiple sclerosis. Both conserved end residues are part of each CDR3. Fields, in order: CDR3 length, V gene, clone size, D gene, J gene, CDR3 DNA, CDR3 protein. D genes are given only for firm matches. Where a row states a size, it is once, few, many or the class of an expanded clone; other rows omit it.

13	TRBV5-4	-	-	TRBJ2-5	TGTGCCAGCAGCTTGGAGGGTCGAGAGACCCAGTACTTC	CASSLEGRETQYF
15	TRBV4-1	-	TRBD1	TRBJ2-7	TGCGCCAGCAGCCAAGAAGACAGGGGATTCTACGAGCAGTACTTC	CASSQEDRGFYEQYF
15	TRBV18	once	-	TRBJ1-5	TGTGCCAGCTCCTTGCAGGGGACTGGCAATCAGCCCCAGCATTTT	CASSLQGTGNQPQHF
12	TRBV25-1	-	-	TRBJ1-2	TGTGCCAGCAGTATACAGGGTTGGGGCTACACCTTC	CASSIQGWGYTF
16	TRBV5-1	-	TRBD2	TRBJ2-2	TGCGCCAGCAGCTGGACTAGCGGGAGGGGCACCGGGGAGCTGTTTTTT	CASSWTSGRGTGELFF
16	TRBV19	-	-	TRBJ2-2	TGTGCCAGTAGTAAACAGGGTTACCTGGGAACCGGGGAGCTGTTTTTT	CASSKQGYLGTGELFF
13	TRBV29-1	-	-	TRBJ2-5	TGCAGCGTCAAAACCCGCAGCCAAGAGACCCAGTACTTC	CSVKTRSQETQYF
14	TRBV12-3/TRBV12-4	-	-	TRBJ2-7	TGTGCCAGCAGCCCGGTTGGTAGTATGTACGAGCAGTACTTC	CASSPVGSMYEQYF
16	TRBV12-3/TRBV12-4	-	TRBD2	TRBJ2-1	TGTGCCAGCTCGGCGACTAGCGGGAGCTCCTACAATGAGCAGTTCTTC	CASSATSGSSYNEQFF
15	TRBV7-2	-	TRBD1	TRBJ2-1	TGTGCCAGCAGCTTCCAGGGGGCGTCCTACAATGAGCAGTTCTTC	CASSFQGASYNEQFF
13	TRBV6-1	-	-	TRBJ2-3	TGTGCCAGCAGTGTCTGGGGCGCAGATACGCAGTATTTT	CASSVWGADTQYF
14	TRBV12-3/TRBV12-4	-	-	TRBJ1-3	TGTGCCAGTTGCGTCTCCTGGGCTGGAAACACCATATATTTT	CASCVSWAGNTIYF
14	TRBV11-2	-	-	TRBJ2-7	TGTGCCAGCAGCACAGCGGTGGACTCCTACGAGCAGTACTTC	CASSTAVDSYEQYF
15	TRBV6-6	once	-	TRBJ1-5	TGTGCCAGCAGTTACGGCCTTCCGTCTAATCAGCCCCAGCATTTT	CASSYGLPSNQPQHF
14	TRBV7-6	-	-	TRBJ2-5	TGTGCCAGCAGCTTGCAGTCAGGAGGAGAGACCCAGTACTTC	CASSLQSGGETQYF
14	TRBV30	once	-	TRBJ1-1	TGTGCCTGTTCTCAAGGGGGTTTTAACACTGAAGCTTTCTTT	CACSQGGFNTEAFF
11	TRBV2	-	-	TRBJ1-1	TGTGCCAGCAGTGAAGTTACTGAAGCTTTCTTT	CASSEVTEAFF
13	TRBV9	-	-	TRBJ2-7	TGTGCCAGCAGCGTAAGTCGAGAGGACGAGCAGTACTTC	CASSVSREDEQYF
13	TRBV10-3	-	-	TRBJ2-6	TGTGCCATGGGGCGGGATGGGGCCAACGTCCTGACTTTC	CAMGRDGANVLTF
14	TRBV6-6	-	-	TRBJ1-2	TGTGCCAGCAGCTCCGCCTACGGGCCAGGTGGCTACACCTTC	CASSSAYGPGGYTF
16	TRBV20-1	-	-	TRBJ1-2	TGCAGTGCTAGAGAGGGAGGAGGGATAAGGACCTATGGCTACACCTTC	CSAREGGGIRTYGYTF
14	TRBV30	-	TRBD1	TRBJ1-1	TGTGCCTGGAGCGATACAGGGGCCTCCCCTGAAGCTTTCTTT	CAWSDTGASPEAFF
14	TRBV29-1	-	-	TRBJ1-1	TGCAGCGCTGAATGGGCCACAAAGAACACTGAAGCTTTCTTT	CSAEWATKNTEAFF
12	TRBV27	-	-	TRBJ2-4	TGTGCCAGCAATCAGACTACTTGGGGGGAGTACTTC	CASNQTTWGEYF
14	TRBV9	-	-	TRBJ1-4	TGTGCCAGCAGCCCGGGTACAGGGAATGAAAAACTGTTTTTT	CASSPGTGNEKLFF
15	TRBV18	-	-	TRBJ1-4	TGTGCCAGCTCACCCCGGACAGATAGTAATGAAAAACTGTTTTTT	CASSPRTDSNEKLFF
15	TRBV5-1	-	-	TRBJ1-1	TGCGCCAGCAGCTACTCCTCGACAGTCAGGGGTGAAGCTTTCTTT	CASSYSSTVRGEAFF
13	TRBV20-1	-	-	TRBJ1-5	TGCAGTGCGGAAACCGGGCAGAATCAGCCCCAGCATTTT	CSAETGQNQPQHF
12	TRBV12-3/TRBV12-4	once	-	TRBJ1-2	TGTGCTTCAAGGGCAGAGGACTATGGCTACACCTTC	CASRAEDYGYTF
15	TRBV19	-	TRBD1	TRBJ2-1	TGTGCCAGTAGTAAATGGGACAGGGATTACAATGAGCAGTTCTTC	CASSKWDRDYNEQFF
13	TRBV6-2/TRBV6-3	-	-	TRBJ2-7	TGTGCCAGCAGTTTCCAGGGGCCCTACGAGCAGTACTTC	CASSFQGPYEQYF
14	TRBV7-2	-	-	TRBJ1-6	TGTGCCAGCAGCCCGAACAGCTCCTTTTCACCCCTCCACTTT	CASSPNSSFSPLHF
13	TRBV7-9	-	-	TRBJ1-5	TGTGCCAGCAGCTTAGACGGTAGACAGCCCCAGCATTTT	CASSLDGRQPQHF
12	TRBV7-9	-	-	TRBJ2-1	TGTGCCAGCAGCCCAGAATACAATGAGCAGTTCTTC	CASSPEYNEQFF
13	TRBV2	-	-	TRBJ1-1	TGTGCCAGCAGTGTGACGGGGGCAGGTGAAGCTTTCTTT	CASSVTGAGEAFF
13	TRBV29-1	-	-	TRBJ1-2	TGCAGCGTTGGGCTGGGGGGTAACTATGGCTACACCTTC	CSVGLGGNYGYTF